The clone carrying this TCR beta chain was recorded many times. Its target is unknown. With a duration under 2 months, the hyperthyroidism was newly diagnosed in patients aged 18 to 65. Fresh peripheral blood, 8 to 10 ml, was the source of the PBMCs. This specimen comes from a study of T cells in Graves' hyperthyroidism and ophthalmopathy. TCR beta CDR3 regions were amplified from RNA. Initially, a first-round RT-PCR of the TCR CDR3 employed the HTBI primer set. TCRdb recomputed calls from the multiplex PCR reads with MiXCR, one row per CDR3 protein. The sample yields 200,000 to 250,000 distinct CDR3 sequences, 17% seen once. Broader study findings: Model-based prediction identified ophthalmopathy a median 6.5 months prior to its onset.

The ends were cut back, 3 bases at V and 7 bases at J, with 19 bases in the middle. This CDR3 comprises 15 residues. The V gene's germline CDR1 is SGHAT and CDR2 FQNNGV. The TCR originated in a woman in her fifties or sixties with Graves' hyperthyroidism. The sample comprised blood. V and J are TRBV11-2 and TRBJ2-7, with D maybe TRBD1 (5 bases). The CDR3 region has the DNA TGTGCCAGCAGCTTCTCTCCCAGGGCCTATGATGAGCAGTACTTC. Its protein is CASSFSPRAYDEQYF.